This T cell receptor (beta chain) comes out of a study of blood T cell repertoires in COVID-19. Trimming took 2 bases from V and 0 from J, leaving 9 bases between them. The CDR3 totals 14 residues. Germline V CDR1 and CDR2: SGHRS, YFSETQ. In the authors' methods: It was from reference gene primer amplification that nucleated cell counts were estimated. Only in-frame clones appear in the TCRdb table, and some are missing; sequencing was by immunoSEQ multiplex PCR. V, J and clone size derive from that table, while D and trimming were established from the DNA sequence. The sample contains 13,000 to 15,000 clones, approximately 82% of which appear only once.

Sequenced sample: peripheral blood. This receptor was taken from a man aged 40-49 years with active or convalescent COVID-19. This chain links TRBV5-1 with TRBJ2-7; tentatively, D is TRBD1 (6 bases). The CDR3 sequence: CASSFRGTSYEQYF. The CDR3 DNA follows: TGCGCCAGCAGCTTCAGGGGAACCTCCTACGAGCAGTACTTC.